The 27 T cell receptor beta chains given below trace back to one sample, sequenced in a study of PD-1 blockade in classical Hodgkin lymphoma. Sequencing was performed with immunoSEQ multiplex PCR; in TCRdb, only in-frame clones are kept and a portion is missing. The data show fewer than 35,000 clones, more than 85% seen once. As for time point: newly diagnosed, previously untreated cHL patient sample. The specimen was peripheral blood mononuclear cells (PBMCs). These receptors were taken from a human donor with classical Hodgkin lymphoma.

This chain joins TRBV7-2 and TRBJ2-1; TRBD2 matches 7 bases. CDR1 and CDR2 from the germline V gene are SGHTA and FQGNSA. The J segment lost 4 bases and the V segment lost 1 base, leaving 4 bases of the junction unmatched. The CDR3 consists of 15 residues. CDR3 DNA sequence: TGTGCCAGCAGCTTAGGGCCAGCGGGGTACAATGAGCAGTTCTTC. It yields the protein CASSLGPAGYNEQFF.

This clone has just one count. The chain combines TRBV14 with TRBJ2-5, with 7 bases matching TRBD2. This CDR3 is built from 15 residues. V lost 3 bases and J lost 2; bases outside the gene matches: 6. CDR1 SGHDN and CDR2 FVKESK come from the germline V gene. The CDR3 DNA reads as TGTGCCAGCAGCCACCCCGCTAGCGGACAAGAGACCCAGTACTTC. Translation: CASSHPASGQETQYF.

This chain links TRBV5-6 with TRBJ2-1; D unresolved. The length of the CDR3 is 11 residues. CDR1 and CDR2 from the germline V gene are SGHDT and YYEEEE. V lost 2 bases and J lost 8, with 5 bases in between. The CDR3 loop reads CASSLWDEQFF. DNA of the CDR3: TGTGCCAGCAGCTTATGGGATGAGCAGTTCTTC.

The V gene is TRBV7-2, the J gene TRBJ2-7; 8 bases are a match to TRBD1. J lost 2 bases, V lost 3 bases, and 18 bases had no gene match. CDR3 length: 19 residues. Germline V gene lookup returns CDR1 SGHTA and CDR2 FQGNSA. The CDR3 here is CASSFRPGQVLGRAYEQYF. The CDR3 region has the DNA TGTGCCAGCAGCTTTCGACCGGGACAGGTCTTGGGAAGGGCCTACGAGCAGTACTTC.

The rearrangement links TRBV16 to TRBJ1-2, with D uncertain. Trimming took off 4 bases at V and 7 bases at J, with 10 bases between the two ends. The CDR3 is 12 amino acids. Germline values: CDR1 KGHSY, CDR2 FQNENV. CDR3 DNA sequence: TGTGCCAGCAGCCCTGGAATGGGTGGCTACACCTTC. Protein sequence: CASSPGMGGYTF.

The chain has TRBV18 and TRBJ1-2, with TRBD1 as a possible D gene (6 bases). Germline V CDR1 and CDR2: KGHSH, LQKENI. This CDR3 is 14 amino acids long. V lost 2 bases and J 1 base, leaving 8 bases between the germline ends. The chain's CDR3 is CASSPGGGNYGYTF. DNA for the CDR3: TGTGCCAGCTCACCAGGAGGGGGTAACTATGGCTACACCTTC.

As DNA, the CDR3 is TGTGCCAGCAGTGACAACCTAGGACGTTCACCCCTCCACTTT. Protein product: CASSDNLGRSPLHF. The rearrangement joins TRBV25-1 to TRBJ1-6; unclear D gene. This CDR3 contains 14 residues. Deletions cut 3 bases from V and 9 bases from J, with 12 bases between. Looked up from germline, CDR1 is MGHDK and CDR2 is SYGVNS.

The rearrangement uses TRBV5-1 and TRBJ2-7, with D perhaps assigned TRBD1 or TRBD2 (5 bases each). Deletions cut 0 bases from V and 6 bases from J, with 13 bases between. The germline V gene encodes CDR1 SGHRS and CDR2 YFSETQ. The CDR3 contains 14 residues. The CDR3 nucleotides read TGCGCCAGCAGCTTGGATGGGGACCCCAGCGAGCAGTACTTC. Translation gives CASSLDGDPSEQYF.

This chain uses TRBV4-2 with TRBJ2-7; D is perhaps TRBD2 (5 bases). The CDR3 has 14 amino acids. Germline V gives CDR1 LGHNA, CDR2 YNFKEQ. Trimming removed 1 base at V and 0 bases at J, with 7 bases between. The CDR3 loop reads CASSQGDYSYEQYF. The CDR3 nucleotides are TGTGCCAGCAGCCAAGGCGACTACTCCTACGAGCAGTACTTC.

The V gene is TRBV4-2, the J gene TRBJ2-7; TRBD2 matches at 8 bases. Germline assignment: CDR1 LGHNA and CDR2 YNFKEQ. The CDR3 has 14 amino acids. The junction had 4 bases not matched to a gene; V was cut back by 1 base and J by 5 bases. CDR3 loop: CASSQAGGLDEQYF. CDR3 sequence (DNA): TGTGCCAGCAGCCAAGCGGGAGGGCTCGACGAGCAGTACTTC.

Only one count was recorded for this clone. The chain joins TRBV2 to TRBJ2-4; no clear D gene. The CDR3 contains 15 residues. Trimming shortened V by 2 bases and J by 0 bases, and 8 bases separated the two germline ends. Germline V lookup: CDR1 SNHLY, CDR2 FYNNEI. CDR3 residues: CASSEFGRAKNIQYF. The CDR3, as DNA: TGTGCCAGCAGTGAATTCGGAAGAGCCAAAAACATTCAGTACTTC.

The chain couples TRBV4-3 to TRBJ2-2; D unclear. CDR3 size: 13 residues. Germline-derived CDR1 and CDR2 are LGHNA and YSLEER. V lost 1 base to trimming and J lost 5 bases, with 5 bases between them. CDR3 DNA sequence: TGCGCCAGCAGCCAAGTTTTAACCGGGGAGCTGTTTTTT. Translating it yields CASSQVLTGELFF.

The rearrangement uses TRBV19 and TRBJ2-7, with D tentatively TRBD1 (6 bases). CDR1 is LNHDA and CDR2 is SQIVND in the germline V gene (reference sequence). The CDR3 has 15 residues. The V gene lost 5 bases and the J gene lost 2 bases, with 16 bases spanning the gap. In DNA, the CDR3 is TGTGCCAGTAGTCTAACGGGACAAAAAACCTACGAGCAGTACTTC. It specifies CASSLTGQKTYEQYF.

This sequence joins TRBV28 and TRBJ1-5, with a tentative D call TRBD1 (5 bases). The CDR3 is 14 amino acids. The V and J ends lost 7 bases and 4 bases respectively, with 14 bases between them. Per germline, CDR1 MDHEN and CDR2 SYDVKM. CDR3 DNA sequence: TGTGCCAGCACCAGGGTCGGGGGGAATCAGCCCCAGCATTTT. Amino acid sequence: CASTRVGGNQPQHF.

The chain has TRBV18 and TRBJ1-2, with D maybe TRBD1 (5 bases). V dropped 3 bases and J dropped 6 bases, with 17 bases sitting between them. CDR1 and CDR2 from the germline V gene are KGHSH and LQKENI. This CDR3 contains 15 residues. The CDR3 region has the DNA TGTGCCAGCTCACCGTCCGTTGGGGCCAAGGATGGCTACACCTTC. It encodes CASSPSVGAKDGYTF.

The gene calls are TRBV4-3 and TRBJ2-3; no clear D gene. The CDR3 sequence is 14 residues long. The V gene's germline CDR1 is LGHNA and CDR2 YSLEER. V lost 1 base to trimming and J lost 1 base, with 6 bases between them. The CDR3 loop is CASSQGSGTDTQYF. The CDR3 DNA follows: TGCGCCAGCAGCCAAGGTTCGGGCACAGATACGCAGTATTTT.

The rearrangement uses TRBV4-1 and TRBJ1-4, with D tentatively TRBD1 (6 bases). Trimming left V 0 bases short and J 6 bases short, with 17 bases between. The CDR3 sequence is 17 residues long. Germline values: CDR1 MGHRA, CDR2 YSYEKL. The DNA for the CDR3 is TGCGCCAGCAGCCAAGAGCAGAGCAGGCAGGGGTATGAAAAACTGTTTTTT. Its translation is CASSQEQSRQGYEKLFF.

The chain is built from TRBV18 and TRBJ1-2; 11 bases are a match to TRBD1. V dropped 5 bases and J dropped 6; count of bases not matched to a gene: 2. The CDR3 is 13 amino acids. Germline assignment: CDR1 KGHSH and CDR2 LQKENI. The CDR3 region has the DNA TGTGCCAGCTCAGGGACAGGGGGTGATGGCTACACCTTC. Translation gives CASSGTGGDGYTF. The full variable domain, with the rest looked up from reference TRBV18 and TRBJ1-2, is NAGVMQNPRHLVRRRGQEARLRCSPMKGHSHVYWYRQLPEEGLKFMVYLQKENIIDESGMPKERFSAEFPKEGPSILRIQQVVRGDSAAYFCASSGTGGDGYTFGSGTRLTVV.

On this clone: One end of the junction is discordant with germline, which a read error may explain. In the same sample, other DNA sequences code for this CDR3. V and J are TRBV18 and TRBJ2-4; D uncertain. The CDR3 loop spans 14 amino acids. CDR1 KGHSH and CDR2 LQKENI come from the germline V gene. This CDR3 is CASSPPVGKNIQYF. As DNA, the CDR3 is TGTGCCAGCTCGCCACCAGTCGGAAAAAACATTCAGTACTTC.

This chain links TRBV10-3 with TRBJ2-2, with D possibly TRBD2 on 6 matching bases. The V gene lost 7 bases and the J gene lost 4 bases, with 16 bases spanning the gap. The CDR3 has 15 residues. Germline loops: CDR1 ENHRY, CDR2 SYGVKD. Here the CDR3 DNA reads TGTGCCATCAATGGGGCGGGGCCAGGCACCGGGGAGCTGTTTTTT. Translation gives CAINGAGPGTGELFF.

In this sample, this clone turned up a few times. This chain joins TRBV27 and TRBJ2-7; 16 nucleotides align to TRBD2. There are 16 residues in the CDR3. The junction had 4 bases not matched to a gene; V was cut back by 8 bases and J by 0 bases. The germline V gene encodes CDR1 MNHEY and CDR2 SMNVEV (reference sequence). CDR3 coding DNA: TGTGCCAGCGGGGGACTAGCGGGAGGGAGCTCCTACGAGCAGTACTTC. Its protein is CASGGLAGGSSYEQYF.

J is TRBJ2-1 and V is TRBV4-3, with D tentatively TRBD1 or TRBD2 (6 bases each). The germline CDR1 and CDR2 sequences are LGHNA and YSLEER. The V and J ends lost 0 bases and 1 base respectively, with 13 bases between them. The CDR3 has 17 amino acids. The CDR3 loop is CASSQERGTWSYNEQFF. The CDR3 bases are TGCGCCAGCAGCCAAGAGAGGGGGACTTGGTCCTACAATGAGCAGTTCTTC.

The chain combines TRBV5-1 with TRBJ2-7; TRBD2 matches at 14 bases. Germline V lookup: CDR1 SGHRS, CDR2 YFSETQ. This CDR3 is built from 16 residues. The ends lost 4 bases at V and 1 base at J; junction bases unmatched: 4. CDR3 in DNA: TGCGCCAGCAGCAGTAGACTAGCGGGAGGGTCCTACGAGCAGTACTTC. It yields the protein CASSSRLAGGSYEQYF.

V gene TRBV27 combines with J gene TRBJ1-5, with D unresolved. The length of the CDR3 is 16 residues. The V and J ends lost 6 bases and 0 bases respectively, with 15 bases between them. Germline V gene sequence: CDR1 MNHEY, CDR2 SMNVEV (reference sequence). The CDR3 protein is CASRWSPTDSNQPQHF. For the CDR3, the DNA is TGTGCCAGCAGGTGGAGTCCGACCGATAGCAATCAGCCCCAGCATTTT.

This clone appeared a few times. The chain has TRBV4-3 and TRBJ2-7; maybe TRBD1 (5 bases). CDR3 length: 14 residues. V was pared by 4 bases and J by 1 base, with 11 bases between. Per the germline V gene, CDR1 is LGHNA and CDR2 is YSLEER. The CDR3 DNA reads TGCGCCAGCAGCCCAGAGGCAGGGTCCTACGAGCAGTACTTC. This encodes CASSPEAGSYEQYF.

J is TRBJ2-2 and V is TRBV7-8, with 10 bases that match TRBD1. Germline V gene sequence: CDR1 SGHVS, CDR2 FQNEAQ. Trimming cost V 2 bases and J 7 bases; bases outside gene matches: 4. The CDR3 length is 15 residues. CDR3 sequence: CASSLRDRGLGELFF. The CDR3 DNA follows: TGTGCCAGCAGCTTACGTGACAGGGGGCTCGGGGAGCTGTTTTTT.

V usage is TRBV7-9 and J usage is TRBJ2-1; D is ambiguous. The germline V gene has CDR1 SEHNR and CDR2 FQNEAQ (reference sequence). V was shortened by 5 bases and J by 10 bases, with 15 bases between the two germline ends. The length of the CDR3 is 13 residues. The CDR3: CASSPELSREQFF. For the CDR3, the DNA is TGTGCCAGCAGCCCAGAGTTAAGCCGAGAGCAGTTCTTC. Combining the CDR3 with reference TRBV7-9 and TRBJ2-1 gives the whole variable domain DTGVSQNPRHKITKRGQNVTFRCDPISEHNRLYWYRQTLGQGPEFLTYFQNEAQLEKSRLLSDRFSAERPKGSFSTLEIQRTEQGDSAMYLCASSPELSREQFFGPGTRLTVL.